This T cell receptor (beta chain) originates from a study of monozygotic twins with inflammatory bowel disease. Study outcomes and limitations: The study supported no single strong signal or clonotype linked to IBD. Reduced clonotype sharing with other individuals was observed in IBD patients relative to healthy twins, especially with disease activity.

On this clonotype itself: The antigen remains unidentified.

There were about 3,500 ng of total RNA used for each TCR library. From its re-call of the 5' RACE reads, TCRdb lists each CDR3 protein once, without DNA. Recorded for this sample: roughly 300,000 distinct CDR3 sequences. The sequence came from a human donor with ulcerative colitis or Crohn's disease, or a healthy co-twin of an affected twin (not recorded which). The material sequenced was blood.

The CDR3 loop reads CSKWDSYNEQFF. This chain uses TRBV29-1 with TRBJ2-1; TCRdb selects TRBD1, and the lack of DNA leaves this call unchecked. CDR1 is SQVTM and CDR2 is ANQGSEA in the germline V gene. The length of the CDR3 is 12 residues.